A selection of T cell receptor beta chains follows, all from one sample in a study of CD8 T cells in ankylosing spondylitis. MiXCR was run by TCRdb on the 5' RACE reads, yielding one entry per CDR3 protein. Of under 150,000 distinct CDR3 sequences in the sample, roughly 8% were seen once. The sample taken for sequencing was synovial fluid, either unsorted or a sorted T cell fraction (not recorded which). These TCRs come from a male donor with ankylosing spondylitis. The CDR3 runs from the conserved cysteine through the conserved F or W. Each record gives: V gene, J gene, D gene, CDR3 protein. The D gene is left open where the match is weak.

>TRBV20-1|TRBJ2-3|TRBD2
CSARAGTSGGRYPSTDTQYF
>TRBV19|TRBJ1-1|NA
CASTPIGMNTEAFF
>TRBV7-2|TRBJ2-3|NA
CASSLAPSGAGTDTQYF
>TRBV27|TRBJ1-4|TRBD1
CASSFWQGAEKLFF
>TRBV12-3/TRBV12-4|TRBJ1-1|NA
CASSLRGLYTEAFF
>TRBV28|TRBJ1-1|NA
CASTGRGFSLSTEAFF
>TRBV20-1|TRBJ2-3|NA
CSASPPRDRLGDTQYF
>TRBV13|TRBJ1-2|NA
CASSLGQTYGYTF
>TRBV9|TRBJ1-1|NA
CASSVFENTEAFF
>TRBV5-1|TRBJ2-5|NA
CASSLDRRQETQYF
>TRBV27|TRBJ1-1|NA
CASSLMGGPTEAFF
>TRBV7-2|TRBJ2-2|NA
CASSSIHRGELFF
>TRBV4-3|TRBJ2-7|NA
CASSQGLATGREQYF
>TRBV24-1|TRBJ1-4|NA
CATSDSGTTGGANEKLFF
>TRBV6-2/TRBV6-3|TRBJ2-7|TRBD2
CASSYGGLVAYEQYF
>TRBV20-1|TRBJ2-2|NA
CSARDWAGELFF
>TRBV10-3|TRBJ2-5|NA
CAISEVQETQYF
>TRBV7-9|TRBJ2-1|NA
CASSPGQPYNEQFF
>TRBV27|TRBJ1-5|TRBD1
CASSLGRGRGGSNQPQHF
>TRBV20-1|TRBJ2-5|NA
CSAVEDTVQETQYF
>TRBV28|TRBJ1-5|NA
CASSLGIGGGLKPQHF
>TRBV15|TRBJ2-1|NA
CATRSLGYNEQFF
>TRBV29-1|TRBJ2-3|TRBD2
CSVEGAAGGLDTQYF
>TRBV7-2|TRBJ2-7|TRBD1
CASSLDRDRAYEQYF
>TRBV6-2/TRBV6-3|TRBJ1-5|NA
CASSQGGGKQPQHF
>TRBV3-1|TRBJ1-5|TRBD1
CASSQDRDQPQHF
>TRBV18|TRBJ1-1|NA
CASSRGQTRFFFF
>TRBV13|TRBJ2-5|NA
CASSPRGGETQYF
>TRBV9|TRBJ2-1|TRBD2
CASSVTAGTSPNEQFF
>TRBV7-9|TRBJ2-3|TRBD2
CASSPILAGGTDTQYF
>TRBV27|TRBJ2-7|TRBD2
CASRAPGLGSYEQYF
>TRBV7-8|TRBJ2-4|NA
CASSLEKGNLAKNIQYF